This TCR beta chain appears in the sequencing data of a study of OX40 agonist ivuxolimab in advanced cancers. Study-level information: It was ivuxolimab, an agonistic anti-OX40 (CD134) antibody, that patients were treated with.

The CDR3 is made up of 15 amino acids. V shed 0 bases, J shed 6 bases, and the junction held 3 bases outside the gene matches. Looked up from germline, CDR1 is MGHRA and CDR2 is YSYEKL. The protocol was immunoSEQ multiplex PCR, while the TCRdb copy is restricted to in-frame clones and leaves out a portion. The sample carries around 84,000 clones, 92% recorded once. The TCR sequence derives from an adult with an advanced solid tumor such as melanoma, head and neck, liver or kidney cancer. The sequencing used CD4+ or CD8+ T cells sorted from blood, collected in a trial of the OX40 agonist ivuxolimab. The V and J genes are TRBV4-1 and TRBJ2-1, with 9 bases fitting TRBD2. CDR3 in DNA: TGCGCCAGCAGCCAAGAGCGGGGGGGCCTCAATGAGCAGTTCTTC. It specifies CASSQERGGLNEQFF.